This TCR beta chain was documented in a study of blood T cell repertoires in COVID-19. The wider study: COVID-19 samples from acute and convalescent phases originated in the United States, Italy and Spain.

Recovery among Cohort 3 donors was established by two negative PCRs, clearance, or symptom resolution. The length of the CDR3 is 15 residues. Trimming at V came to 0 bases and at J to 1 base, leaving 1 base not matched to a gene. Germline lookup yields CDR1 SEHNR and CDR2 FQNEAQ (reference sequence). The data were produced by immunoSEQ multiplex PCR, yet TCRdb's version contains in-frame clones alone and is incomplete. The sample holds about 480,000 clones; over 75% are singletons and the top ten take approximately 2%. This clone is a singleton in its sample. This clonotype originated in a woman aged 40-49 years who had recovered from COVID-19. The specimen was PBMCs or T cells enriched from blood (not recorded which). The V call is TRBV7-9, the J call TRBJ2-3; 7 bases align to TRBD2. The CDR3 sequence: CASSLALAGTDTQYF. The CDR3 region has the DNA TGTGCCAGCAGCTTAGCGCTAGCGGGCACAGATACGCAGTATTTT.